This T cell receptor (beta chain) was documented in a study of blood T cells in healthy people across ages (dated by TCRdb to the mid-2010s). For the wider study: Template switching captured roughly one uniquely barcoded TCR beta cDNA molecule per two T cells in model experiments. Age-related changes in TCR beta repertoire diversity were measured in the study by deep sequencing normalized with unique cDNA molecular identifiers. Donors were grouped into four age groups: young (average about 15 years), middle-aged (less than 40), aged (around 66) and long-lived (approximately 78). To avoid experimental bias, donors of different ages were randomly spread across the sequencing lanes. The study analyzed two additional independent replicas of 1 million unique cDNA reads from the same blood draw for two donors, one aged 18 to 30 and one aged 80 or older. General findings and caveats noted by the study authors: Observed TCR beta diversity per million T cells fell roughly linearly with age, and a significant reduction was already apparent by age approximately 40. There was a strong correlation between observed TCR beta diversity and the percentage of naive T cells measured by flow cytometry. Bulk unsorted PBMC profiling prevented conclusive comparison of naive and antigen-experienced compartments. Estimates of total diversity based on one million sequenced T cells were regarded as lower bounds and as underestimates. Donor CMV infection status was unknown, potentially confounding age-related changes in expanded clonotypes. The long-lived group showed more naive CD4+ T cells, fewer expanded clones and increased TCR diversity than the aged group, suggesting age selection.

Of note for this clonotype: Its specific antigen is unknown. Per-nucleotide qualities are absent, and no much larger clonotype sits a single base away.

The germline V gene specifies MGHRA as CDR1 and YSYEKL as CDR2. CDR3 length: 16 amino acids, cysteine to phenylalanine. The entry retains the CDR3 DNA only, 48 bases that are in frame from base 1. V gives up 0 bases and J gives up 1 base, and the segment between their germline ends measures 11 bases. Receptors were amplified or captured by 5' RACE. Sequenced on an Illumina HiSeq 2500. The second PCR ran for roughly 6 to 11 cycles and used a J-beta primer mix along with a sample-barcoded 5' primer. A template-switch 5' adaptor carrying 12 random nucleotides introduced a unique molecular identifier onto each TCR beta cDNA molecule. Each sample yielded at least 2.5 million CDR3-containing paired-end reads. First-strand cDNA was synthesized from all RNA with the Mint cDNA synthesis kit, primed by a TRBC-specific oligonucleotide. Following uracil-DNA glycosylase treatment, a first 18-cycle PCR with universal primers M1SS and BC2_uni_R was performed on all cDNA. As for the original processing: Each sample was normalized by randomly selecting 1 million high-quality reads, each carrying a distinct molecular identifier. Reads sharing molecular identifiers were discarded rather than binned into consensus sequences. MiTCR, with a Q25 quality threshold and the strictest error-elimination algorithm, was used for CDR3 identification, clonotype clustering and error correction. Lower-bound total TCR beta diversity was estimated with a nonparametric unseen species model using Euler transformation. TCRdb reworked the public reads: Q25 trimming with fastp, MiXCR clone assembly, productive beta chains retained. Each record represents a unique CDR3 protein, reported with the most common genes and DNA among its rows. The V and J calls and clone size are TCRdb's, not the authors'. This sample has 660,000 or so distinct CDR3 sequences in its table, and around three fifths of those were observed once. Over 30% of the sample is held by the ten biggest clonotypes.

Systemically healthy Caucasian individuals from Russia, roughly 40 in total and aged roughly 6 to 100 years, were included as donors. Roughly 9 milliliters of peripheral blood were drawn from each donor into EDTA-treated Vacutainer tubes. Ficoll-Paque density-gradient centrifugation was used to isolate PBMCs, with at least 7 million per sample. Total RNA was extracted from PBMCs with Trizol reagent, with at least 6 micrograms obtained per sample. For every donor, flow cytometry on a PBMC aliquot measured the percentage of naive CD45RAhigh/CD27high T cells. The specimen sequenced was blood. This TCR was recovered from a man aged 55 to 70 in good health. The chain joins TRBV4-1 to TRBJ2-3; tentative D gene TRBD1, with 5 bases matching. The DNA reads TGCGCCAGCAGCCAAGAGGGGCATCACGGCACAGATACGCAGTATTTT. Its coded protein is CASSQEGHHGTDTQYF.